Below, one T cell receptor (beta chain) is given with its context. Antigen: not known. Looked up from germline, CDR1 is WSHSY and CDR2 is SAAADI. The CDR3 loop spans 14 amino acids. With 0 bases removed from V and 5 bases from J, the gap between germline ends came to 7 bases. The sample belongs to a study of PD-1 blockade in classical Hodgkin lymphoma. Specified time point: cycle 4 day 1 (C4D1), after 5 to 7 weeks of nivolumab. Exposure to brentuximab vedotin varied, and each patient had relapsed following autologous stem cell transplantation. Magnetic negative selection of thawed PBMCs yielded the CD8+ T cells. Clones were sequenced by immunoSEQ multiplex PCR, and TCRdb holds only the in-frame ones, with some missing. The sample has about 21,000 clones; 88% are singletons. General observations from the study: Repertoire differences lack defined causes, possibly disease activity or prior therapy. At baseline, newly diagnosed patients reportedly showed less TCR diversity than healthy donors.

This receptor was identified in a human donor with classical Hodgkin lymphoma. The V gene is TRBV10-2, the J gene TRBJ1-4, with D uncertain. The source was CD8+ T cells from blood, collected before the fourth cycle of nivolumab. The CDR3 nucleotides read TGCGCCAGCAGTGAGTCTGGAGAGAATGAAAAACTGTTTTTT. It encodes CASSESGENEKLFF.